The rows below give T cell receptor beta chains drawn from one sample of a study of blood T cell repertoires in COVID-19. Assay used: immunoSEQ multiplex PCR; TCRdb lists only in-frame clones, some missing. In the table there are more than 300,000 clones, roughly nine tenths of which are singletons. Specimen: PBMCs or T cells enriched from blood (not recorded which). The receptors derive from a woman in her 30s who had recovered from COVID-19. Each CDR3 is given with its conserved first and last residue. Fields, in order: clone size, D gene, J gene, V gene, CDR3 DNA, CDR3 protein. A D gene is named only where the DNA matches it firmly. Some rows mark clone size as missing; the rest say once, few, many or name a class of expanded clone.

- TRBD1 TRBJ2-1 TRBV19 TGTGCCAGTAGTATGGGACAGGTCACCTACAATGAGCAGTTCTTC CASSMGQVTYNEQFF
- - TRBJ1-3 TRBV2 TGTGCCAGCAAATCACAGCTATCTGGAAACACCATATATTTT CASKSQLSGNTIYF
- - TRBJ2-4 TRBV2 TGTGCCAGCAGACCCGGACAGCAGCTAGCCAAAAACATTCAGTACTTC CASRPGQQLAKNIQYF
- - TRBJ1-2 TRBV30 TGTGCCTGGAGTAGGGGGGGCGGTAAAAACGGCTACACCTTC CAWSRGGGKNGYTF
few TRBD1 TRBJ2-7 TRBV29-1 TGCAGCGTTGAAGATCCCCTCGGACAGGGTGGATACGAGCAGTACTTC CSVEDPLGQGGYEQYF
- TRBD1 TRBJ1-5 TRBV24-1 TGTGCCACCAGTGATTTGATGACAGGGGGGTCCCATCAGCCCCAGCATTTT CATSDLMTGGSHQPQHF
- TRBD2 TRBJ2-3 TRBV30 TGTGCCTGGAACCTAGCGGGGGGGCCCGGTACGCAGTATTTT CAWNLAGGPGTQYF
- - TRBJ2-5 TRBV19 TGTGCCACCCGGGCGGGGTTTGGGGAGACCCAGTACTTC CATRAGFGETQYF
- - TRBJ1-5 TRBV20-1 TGCAGTGCTAGTCAGGGGATAACGAGCAATCAGCCCCAGCATTTT CSASQGITSNQPQHF
- - TRBJ1-2 TRBV18 TGTGCCAGCTCACTAATAGACGGGGGGCAGTATGGCTACACCTTC CASSLIDGGQYGYTF
- - TRBJ1-5 TRBV11-2 TGTGCCAGCAGCTTAGACGGTTCTGCAGGCCTTAGCAATCAGCCCCAGCATTTT CASSLDGSAGLSNQPQHF
- TRBD1 TRBJ2-6 TRBV5-4 TGTGCCAGCAGCTTGGCGGGGACAGCTCTGATACCTGGGGCCAACGTCCTGACTTTC CASSLAGTALIPGANVLTF
- - TRBJ1-6 TRBV7-2 TGTGCCAGCAGCTTAGTTCTGGCGGTGAATTCACCCCTCCACTTT CASSLVLAVNSPLHF
- - TRBJ1-1 TRBV11-2 TGTGCCAGTACGGACGGGGGTGAAGCTTTCTTT CASTDGGEAFF
- TRBD1 TRBJ2-3 TRBV29-1 TGCAGCGTGAGGTGGACAGGGGGGGATACGCAGTATTTT CSVRWTGGDTQYF
- - TRBJ1-1 TRBV5-6 TGTGCCAGCAGCTTGCTGGGGCTTGAAGCTTTCTTT CASSLLGLEAFF
- - TRBJ1-1 TRBV7-9 TGTGCCAGCAGCGCGGACACCCTGGACGCTGAAGCTTTCTTT CASSADTLDAEAFF
- - TRBJ1-5 TRBV19 TGTGCCAGTAGTATAAAAGGAGGCAATCAGCCCCAGCATTTT CASSIKGGNQPQHF